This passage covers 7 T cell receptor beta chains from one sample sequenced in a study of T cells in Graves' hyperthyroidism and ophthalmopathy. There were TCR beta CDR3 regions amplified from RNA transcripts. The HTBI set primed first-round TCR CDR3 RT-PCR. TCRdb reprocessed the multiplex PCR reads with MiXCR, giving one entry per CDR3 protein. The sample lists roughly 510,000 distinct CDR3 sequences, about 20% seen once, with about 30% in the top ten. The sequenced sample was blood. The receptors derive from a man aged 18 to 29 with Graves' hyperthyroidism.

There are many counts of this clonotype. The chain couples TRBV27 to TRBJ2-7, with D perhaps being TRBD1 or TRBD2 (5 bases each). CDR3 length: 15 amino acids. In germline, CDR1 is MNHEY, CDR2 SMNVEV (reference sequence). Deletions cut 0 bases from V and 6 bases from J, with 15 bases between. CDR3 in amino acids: CASSLSTRGLFEQYF. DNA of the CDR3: TGTGCCAGCAGTTTATCGACACGGGGCCTCTTCGAGCAGTACTTC.

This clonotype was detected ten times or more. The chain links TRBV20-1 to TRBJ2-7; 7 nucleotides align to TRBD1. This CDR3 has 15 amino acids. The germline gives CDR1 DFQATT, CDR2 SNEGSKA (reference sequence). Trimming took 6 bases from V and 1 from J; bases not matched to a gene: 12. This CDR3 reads CSARIRDSPSYEQYF. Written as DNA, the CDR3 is TGCAGTGCCAGGATCCGGGACAGCCCTTCCTACGAGCAGTACTTC.

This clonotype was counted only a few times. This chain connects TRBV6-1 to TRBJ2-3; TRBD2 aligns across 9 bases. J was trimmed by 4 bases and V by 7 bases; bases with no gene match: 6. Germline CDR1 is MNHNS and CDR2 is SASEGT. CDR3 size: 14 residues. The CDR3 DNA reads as TGTGCCAGCAATGGCGGGGGGGCCGCAGATACGCAGTATTTT. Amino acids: CASNGGGAADTQYF.

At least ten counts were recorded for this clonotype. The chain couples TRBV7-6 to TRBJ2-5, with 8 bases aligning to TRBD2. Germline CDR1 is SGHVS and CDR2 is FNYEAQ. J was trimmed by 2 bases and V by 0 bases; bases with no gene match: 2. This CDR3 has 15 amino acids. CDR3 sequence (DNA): TGTGCCAGCAGCTTAGCTAGCGGGGTTCAAGAGACCCAGTACTTC. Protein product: CASSLASGVQETQYF.

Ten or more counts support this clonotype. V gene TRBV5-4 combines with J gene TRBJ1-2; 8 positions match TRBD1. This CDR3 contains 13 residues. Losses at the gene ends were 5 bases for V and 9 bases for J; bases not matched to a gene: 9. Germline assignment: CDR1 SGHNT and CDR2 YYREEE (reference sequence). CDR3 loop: CASSSSGGARYTF. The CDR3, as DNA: TGTGCCAGCAGTTCCTCAGGGGGCGCGCGCTACACCTTC.

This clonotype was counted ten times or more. The CDR3 sequence is CASSFRDRAFEQYF. CDR3 in DNA: TGTGCCAGCAGCTTCCGGGACAGGGCATTCGAGCAGTACTTC. The chain carries TRBV11-2 and TRBJ2-7; 9 nucleotides align to TRBD1. Germline V gene data show CDR1 as SGHAT and CDR2 as FQNNGV. The CDR3 extends over 14 amino acids. V lost 3 bases, J lost 6 bases, and 6 bases stayed unmatched.

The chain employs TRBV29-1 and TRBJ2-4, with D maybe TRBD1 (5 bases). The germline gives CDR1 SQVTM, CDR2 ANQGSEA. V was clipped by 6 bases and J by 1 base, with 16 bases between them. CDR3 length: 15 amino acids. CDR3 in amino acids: CSVEQEYGAKNIQYF. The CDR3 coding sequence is TGCAGCGTAGAACAGGAGTATGGGGCCAAAAACATTCAGTACTTC.